Below are 13 T cell receptor beta chains sequenced from a single sample in a study of PD-L1 blockade in urothelial cancer. Produced via immunoSEQ multiplex PCR; TCRdb's table is partial and in-frame only. The sample gives about 51,000 clones, 75% to 90% of which show up once; about a sixth is in the top ten. The starting material was PBMCs, obtained around atezolizumab (anti-PD-L1) treatment. The receptors here all came from a man aged 55 to 70 with urothelial cancer.

This chain links TRBV7-2 with TRBJ2-7; D is undetermined. CDR1 is SGHTA and CDR2 is FQGNSA in the germline V gene. The germline V and J ends were trimmed by 3 bases and 1 base, with 13 bases remaining between them. The CDR3 consists of 15 residues. The CDR3 is CASSLLSQISYEQYF. CDR3 in DNA: TGTGCCAGCAGCTTGCTGAGCCAAATTTCCTACGAGCAGTACTTC.

The chain couples TRBV6-5 to TRBJ2-2; TRBD2 matches at 8 bases. V gave up 2 bases and J gave up 8 bases; unmatched junction bases: 4. The CDR3 consists of 14 residues. CDR1 is MNHEY, CDR2 SVGAGI, per germline. CDR3 bases: TGTGCCAGCAGTTACGAACTAGCGGTTGGGGAGCTGTTTTTT. As protein: CASSYELAVGELFF.

The genes are TRBV10-3 and TRBJ2-5; D is ambiguous. This CDR3 is 14 amino acids long. Germline-derived CDR1 and CDR2 are ENHRY and SYGVKD. The V end was cut by 0 bases, the J end by 0 bases, with 5 bases between. CDR3 amino acids: CAISESSNQETQYF. As DNA, the CDR3 is TGTGCCATCAGTGAGTCCAGTAACCAAGAGACCCAGTACTTC.

This chain links TRBV6-6 with TRBJ2-3; D gene ambiguous. Germline V gene data show CDR1 as MNHNY and CDR2 as SVGAGI (reference sequence). This CDR3 has 13 residues. V was trimmed by 6 bases and J by 4 bases, leaving 11 bases between them. The CDR3 spells CASSHGEADTQYF. The DNA of the CDR3 is TGTGCCAGCAGCCATGGAGAGGCAGATACGCAGTATTTT.

The CDR3 here is CASSLNGQLTDTQYF. CDR3 in DNA: TGTGCCAGCAGCTTGAACGGACAGCTAACAGATACGCAGTATTTT. V usage is TRBV5-8 and J usage is TRBJ2-3, with a weak D call TRBD1 (6 bases). V was shortened by 1 base and J by 3 bases, with 12 bases between the two germline ends. Per the germline V gene, CDR1 is SGHTS and CDR2 is YDEGEE. This CDR3 contains 15 residues.

The chain employs TRBV11-2 and TRBJ1-2; 9 bases agree with TRBD1. After removal of 3 bases from V and 1 base from J, the junction contained 15 bases not matched to a gene. CDR1 is SGHAT and CDR2 is FQNNGV in the germline V gene. This CDR3 spans 19 amino acids. The CDR3 is CASSLTGGDQTRSNYGYTF. The CDR3 region has the DNA TGTGCCAGCAGCTTGACAGGGGGGGACCAAACCCGAAGTAACTATGGCTACACCTTC.

In this sample, this clone turned up once. The chain joins TRBV5-1 to TRBJ1-2; unclear D gene. The CDR3 is 13 amino acids. Per the germline V gene, CDR1 is SGHRS and CDR2 is YFSETQ. With 0 bases removed from V and 13 bases from J, the gap between germline ends came to 16 bases. Here the CDR3 reads CASSLEGSRVGTF. Written as DNA, the CDR3 is TGCGCCAGCAGCTTGGAAGGCAGCCGGGTGGGCACCTTC.

The rearrangement uses TRBV6-6 and TRBJ2-7, with unresolved D. Germline loops: CDR1 MNHNY, CDR2 SVGAGI (reference sequence). V lost 2 bases and J 2 bases, leaving 7 bases between the germline ends. The CDR3 has 13 amino acids. The CDR3 loop reads CASSYEETYEQYF. CDR3 bases: TGTGCCAGCAGTTACGAGGAAACCTACGAGCAGTACTTC.

V gene TRBV15 combines with J gene TRBJ2-1; 7 bases are shared with TRBD2. This CDR3 has 14 residues. The V gene's germline CDR1 is LNHNV and CDR2 YYDKDF (reference sequence). The ends lost 4 bases at V and 7 bases at J; junction bases unmatched: 7. CDR3 nucleotide sequence: TGTGCCACCAGCAACGGGGGGAGGGTGAATGAGCAGTTCTTC. Its protein is CATSNGGRVNEQFF.

The chain has TRBV18 and TRBJ2-1; 13 bases match TRBD2. The CDR3 has 16 residues. The V and J ends lost 6 bases and 2 bases, in that order; junction bases with no gene match: 4. Germline CDR1 and CDR2: KGHSH and LQKENI. The CDR3 is CASSPTSGRAYNEQFF. The CDR3 region has the DNA TGTGCCAGCTCCCCTACTAGCGGGAGGGCCTACAATGAGCAGTTCTTC. The full variable domain, in which reference TRBV18 and TRBJ2-1 provide the parts outside the CDR3, is NAGVMQNPRHLVRRRGQEARLRCSPMKGHSHVYWYRQLPEEGLKFMVYLQKENIIDESGMPKERFSAEFPKEGPSILRIQQVVRGDSAAYFCASSPTSGRAYNEQFFGPGTRLTVL.

The chain joins TRBV28 to TRBJ1-3; D call uncertain. The CDR3 is 12 amino acids. Germline assignment: CDR1 MDHEN and CDR2 SYDVKM. Trimming left V 11 bases short and J 0 bases short, with 8 bases between. The CDR3 sequence is CAAALSGNTIYF. The CDR3 bases are TGTGCCGCGGCTCTCTCTGGAAACACCATATATTTT.

The V gene is TRBV30, the J gene TRBJ1-2; TRBD1 matches 8 bases. CDR3 size: 15 residues. Losses at the gene ends were 6 bases for V and 3 bases for J; bases not matched to a gene: 12. Germline CDR1 and CDR2: GTSNPN and SVGIG (reference sequence). CDR3 nucleotide sequence: TGTGCCTGCTTCGATCAGGGGGCGGGGGACTATGGCTACACCTTC. Translated: CACFDQGAGDYGYTF.

The CDR3 DNA is TGTGCCAGCAGTTTTAGGCGGGTCCCCTACGAGCAGTACTTC. Protein: CASSFRRVPYEQYF. The chain is built from TRBV28 and TRBJ2-7; the D gene is possibly TRBD2 (5 bases). The CDR3 consists of 14 residues. Germline V lookup: CDR1 MDHEN, CDR2 SYDVKM. V lost 3 bases to trimming and J lost 2 bases, with 11 bases between them.